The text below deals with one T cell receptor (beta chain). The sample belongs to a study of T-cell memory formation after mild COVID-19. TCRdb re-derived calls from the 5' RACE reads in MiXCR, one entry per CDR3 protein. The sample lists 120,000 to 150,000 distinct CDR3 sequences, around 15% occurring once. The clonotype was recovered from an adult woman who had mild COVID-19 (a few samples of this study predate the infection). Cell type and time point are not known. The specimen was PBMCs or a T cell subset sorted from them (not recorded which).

The chain's CDR3 is CASSHPSAGTGELFF. DNA for the CDR3: TGTGCCAGCAGTCACCCTAGCGCAGGCACCGGGGAGCTGTTTTTT. The V call is TRBV6-2 or TRBV6-3, the J call TRBJ2-2, with D perhaps TRBD2 (6 bases). Trimming took off 5 bases at V and 4 bases at J, with 14 bases between the two ends. This CDR3 comprises 15 residues. Germline V gene sequence: CDR1 MNHEY, CDR2 SVGEGT.